This record looks at one T cell receptor (beta chain) sequence and its context. Its matching antigen is unknown. Trimming pared 0 bases from V and 0 bases from J, leaving 9 bases between. There are 15 residues in the CDR3. CDR1 is GTSNPN, CDR2 SVGIG, per germline (reference sequence). The sample is drawn from a study of OX40 agonist ivuxolimab in advanced cancers. About the research overall: Anti-PD-1, anti-PD-L1 or anti-CTLA-4 therapy given earlier was allowed, and around 40% had some. Broader study findings: Nonresponders included some who also had low normalized T-cell clonal expansion. By week 6 at 0.1 to 3.0 mg/kg, blood CD4+ and CD8+ T cells had expanded clonally.

This table comes from immunoSEQ multiplex PCR, and its TCRdb copy is limited to in-frame clones, with some not included. The sample lists about 41,000 clones, 80% to 90% seen once, with around 40% in the top ten. The clonotype comes from an adult with an advanced solid tumor such as melanoma, head and neck, liver or kidney cancer. Material: CD4+ or CD8+ T cells sorted from blood, obtained in a trial of the OX40 agonist ivuxolimab. The rearrangement links TRBV30 to TRBJ2-1; D not certain. The CDR3 coding sequence is TGTGCCTGGAGTGTTAGAGCCCTCTCCTACAATGAGCAGTTCTTC. Amino acid sequence: CAWSVRALSYNEQFF.